This T cell receptor (beta chain) is drawn from a study of regulatory T cells in long-lasting Graves disease. Sequencing libraries for TCR beta were prepared with iRepertoire HTBI primers and Arm-PCR of CDR3 regions. MiXCR, run by TCRdb on the multiplex PCR reads, gives a single entry per CDR3 protein. The sample shows around 300,000 distinct CDR3 sequences, roughly a fifth of them seen only once. This clonotype appeared a few times. Its antigen is unidentified. Whole-study results and caveats: Persistent disease preferred TRBV28, TRBJ1-2 and TRBJ2-5; new disease, TRBV20-1 and TRBJ2-1.

Indicated time point: persistent/refractory GD, antithyroid drugs over 5 years with positive TRAb. The authors made the TCR library using RNA they extracted from PBMCs. CDR3 length: 14 amino acids. The germline V gene encodes CDR1 LGHDT and CDR2 YNNKEL (reference sequence). The V and J ends lost 5 bases and 5 bases respectively, with 15 bases between them. This receptor was obtained from a female donor with Graves disease. This specimen consisted of peripheral blood mononuclear cells (PBMCs), obtained when the disease was refractory, from a patient treated with antithyroid drugs. The rearrangement links TRBV3-1 to TRBJ1-1; weak D call: TRBD1 (6 bases). The CDR3 reads CASSVQGHGTEAFF. In DNA form, the CDR3 reads TGTGCCAGCAGCGTACAGGGCCATGGGACTGAAGCTTTCTTT. The full variable domain, with the rest looked up from reference TRBV3-1 and TRBJ1-1, is DTAVSQTPKYLVTQMGNDKSIKCEQNLGHDTMYWYKQDSKKFLKIMFSYNNKELIINETVPNRFSPKSPDKAHLNLHINSLELGDSAVYFCASSVQGHGTEAFFGQGTRLTVV.